This T cell receptor beta chain was recovered during a study of OX40 agonist ivuxolimab in advanced cancers. Study-level information: Patients with prior anti-PD-1, anti-PD-L1 or anti-CTLA-4 therapy were eligible; approximately 40% had some. Three patients, one with hepatocellular carcinoma and two with cutaneous melanoma, achieved partial responses.

The method was immunoSEQ multiplex PCR; TCRdb's version includes in-frame clones alone and lacks a portion of them. The sample gives about 53,000 clones, about 88% of which show up once; about 1.5% is in the top ten. CDR3 length: 14 amino acids. V was shortened by 5 bases and J by 4 bases, with 12 bases between the two germline ends. Germline CDR1 MDHEN, CDR2 SYDVKM. This chain links TRBV28 with TRBJ1-5, with D uncertain. The TCR was taken from an adult with an advanced solid tumor such as melanoma, head and neck, liver or kidney cancer. The material sequenced was CD4+ or CD8+ T cells sorted from blood, taken in a trial of the OX40 agonist ivuxolimab. CDR3 in amino acids: CASSDGGANQPQHF. The CDR3 DNA sequence: TGTGCCAGCAGTGACGGAGGAGCGAATCAGCCCCAGCATTTT.